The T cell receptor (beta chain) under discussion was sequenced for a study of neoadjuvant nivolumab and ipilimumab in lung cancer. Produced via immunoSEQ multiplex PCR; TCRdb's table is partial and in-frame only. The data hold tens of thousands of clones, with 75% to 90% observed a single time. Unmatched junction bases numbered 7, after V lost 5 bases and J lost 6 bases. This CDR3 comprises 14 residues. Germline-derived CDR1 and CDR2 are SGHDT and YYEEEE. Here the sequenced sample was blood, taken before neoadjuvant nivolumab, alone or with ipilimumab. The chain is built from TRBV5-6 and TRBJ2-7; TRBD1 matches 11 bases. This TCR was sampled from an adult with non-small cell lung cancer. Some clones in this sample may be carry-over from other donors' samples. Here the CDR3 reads CASSHPGQGAEQYF. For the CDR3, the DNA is TGTGCCAGCAGTCATCCTGGACAGGGGGCCGAGCAGTACTTC.